Included here is one T cell receptor beta chain sequence, with context. These data originate in a study of T-cell memory formation after mild COVID-19. TCRdb re-called the 5' RACE reads with MiXCR, one entry per CDR3 protein. The repertoire holds about 350,000 distinct CDR3 sequences, with 20% to 25% as singletons. The clonotype originates from a young man who had mild COVID-19 (a few samples of this study predate the infection). Cell type and time point are not known. The specimen sequenced was PBMCs or a T cell subset sorted from them (not recorded which).

The CDR3 spells CASSESTSGANVLTF. In DNA form, the CDR3 reads TGTGCCAGCAGTGAATCAACCTCTGGGGCCAACGTCCTGACTTTC. The V and J genes are TRBV6-1 and TRBJ2-6; D uncertain. The CDR3 covers 15 residues. The V and J ends lost 2 bases and 0 bases respectively, with 5 bases between them. CDR1 and CDR2 from the germline V gene are MNHNS and SASEGT.